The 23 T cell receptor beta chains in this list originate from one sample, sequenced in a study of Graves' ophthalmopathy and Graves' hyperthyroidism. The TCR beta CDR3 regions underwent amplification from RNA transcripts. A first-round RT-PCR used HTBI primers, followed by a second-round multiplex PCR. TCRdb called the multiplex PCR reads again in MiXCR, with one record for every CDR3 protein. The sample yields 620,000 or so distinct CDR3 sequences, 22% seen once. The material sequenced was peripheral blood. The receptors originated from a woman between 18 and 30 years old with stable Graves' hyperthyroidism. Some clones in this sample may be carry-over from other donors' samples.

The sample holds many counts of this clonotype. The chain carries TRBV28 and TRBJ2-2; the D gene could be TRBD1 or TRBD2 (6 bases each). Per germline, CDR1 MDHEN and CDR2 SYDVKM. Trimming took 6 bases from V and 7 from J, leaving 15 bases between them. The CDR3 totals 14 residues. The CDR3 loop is CASRSTSRGGELFF. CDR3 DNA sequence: TGTGCCAGCAGATCTACTAGCAGGGGCGGGGAGCTGTTTTTT.

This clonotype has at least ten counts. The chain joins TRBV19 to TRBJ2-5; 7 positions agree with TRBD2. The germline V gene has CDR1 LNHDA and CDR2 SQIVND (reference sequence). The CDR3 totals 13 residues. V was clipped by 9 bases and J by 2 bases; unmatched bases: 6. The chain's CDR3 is CASRRGVQETQYF. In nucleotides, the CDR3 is TGTGCCAGCCGTCGGGGGGTACAAGAGACCCAGTACTTC.

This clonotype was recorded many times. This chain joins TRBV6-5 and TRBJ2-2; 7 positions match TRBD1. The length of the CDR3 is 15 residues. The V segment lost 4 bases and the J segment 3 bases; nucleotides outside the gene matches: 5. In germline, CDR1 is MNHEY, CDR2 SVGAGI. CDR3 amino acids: CASSFTGADTGELFF. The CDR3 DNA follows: TGTGCCAGCAGTTTTACAGGGGCTGACACCGGGGAGCTGTTTTTT.

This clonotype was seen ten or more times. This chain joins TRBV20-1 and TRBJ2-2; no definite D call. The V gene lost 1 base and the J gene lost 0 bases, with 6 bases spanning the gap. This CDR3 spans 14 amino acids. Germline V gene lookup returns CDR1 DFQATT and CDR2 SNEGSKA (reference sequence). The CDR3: CSARGQANTGELFF. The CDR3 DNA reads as TGCAGTGCTAGAGGCCAGGCGAACACCGGGGAGCTGTTTTTT.

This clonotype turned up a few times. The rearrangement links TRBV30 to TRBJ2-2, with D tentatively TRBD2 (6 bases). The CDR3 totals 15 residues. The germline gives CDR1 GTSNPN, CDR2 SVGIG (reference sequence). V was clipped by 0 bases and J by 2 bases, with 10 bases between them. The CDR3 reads CAWSVGTLNTGELFF. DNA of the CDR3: TGTGCCTGGAGTGTAGGGACTCTTAACACCGGGGAGCTGTTTTTT.

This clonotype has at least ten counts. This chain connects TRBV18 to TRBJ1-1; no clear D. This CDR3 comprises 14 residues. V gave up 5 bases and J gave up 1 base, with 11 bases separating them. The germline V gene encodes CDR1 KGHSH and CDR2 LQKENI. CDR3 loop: CASSEYQQNTEAFF. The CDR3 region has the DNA TGTGCCAGCTCAGAATACCAGCAGAACACTGAAGCTTTCTTT.

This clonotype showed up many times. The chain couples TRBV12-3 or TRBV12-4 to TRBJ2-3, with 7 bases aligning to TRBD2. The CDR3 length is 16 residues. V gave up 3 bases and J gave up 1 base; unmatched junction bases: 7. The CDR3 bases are TGTGCCAGCAGTTTCGGTCGTGCGGGAGGCACAGATACGCAGTATTTT. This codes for CASSFGRAGGTDTQYF.

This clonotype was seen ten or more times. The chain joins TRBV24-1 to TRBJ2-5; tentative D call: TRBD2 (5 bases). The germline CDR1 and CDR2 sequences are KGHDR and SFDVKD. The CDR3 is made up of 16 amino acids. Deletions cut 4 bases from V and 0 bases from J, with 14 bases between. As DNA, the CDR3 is TGTGCCACCAGTGACCCGGGGTTGGGGTACCAAGAGACCCAGTACTTC. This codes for CATSDPGLGYQETQYF.

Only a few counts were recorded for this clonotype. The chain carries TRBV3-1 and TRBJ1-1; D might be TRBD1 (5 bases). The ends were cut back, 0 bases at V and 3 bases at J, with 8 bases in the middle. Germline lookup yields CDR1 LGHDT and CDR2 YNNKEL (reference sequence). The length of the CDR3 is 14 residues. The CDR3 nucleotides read TGTGCCAGCAGCCAAGAGGTACAGGACACTGAAGCTTTCTTT. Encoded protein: CASSQEVQDTEAFF.

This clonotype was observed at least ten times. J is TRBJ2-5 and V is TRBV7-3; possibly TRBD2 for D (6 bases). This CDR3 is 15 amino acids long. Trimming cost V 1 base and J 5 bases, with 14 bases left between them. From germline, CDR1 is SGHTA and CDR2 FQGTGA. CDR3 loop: CASSLRAGRTETQYF. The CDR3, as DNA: TGTGCCAGCAGCTTAAGGGCGGGACGGACGGAGACCCAGTACTTC.

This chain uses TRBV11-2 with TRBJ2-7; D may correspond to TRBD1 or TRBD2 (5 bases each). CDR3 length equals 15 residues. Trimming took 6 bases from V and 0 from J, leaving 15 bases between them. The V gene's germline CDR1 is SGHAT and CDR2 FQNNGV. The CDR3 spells CASRPPGRNSYEQYF. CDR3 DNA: TGTGCCAGCAGGCCTCCGGGGCGCAACTCCTACGAGCAGTACTTC.

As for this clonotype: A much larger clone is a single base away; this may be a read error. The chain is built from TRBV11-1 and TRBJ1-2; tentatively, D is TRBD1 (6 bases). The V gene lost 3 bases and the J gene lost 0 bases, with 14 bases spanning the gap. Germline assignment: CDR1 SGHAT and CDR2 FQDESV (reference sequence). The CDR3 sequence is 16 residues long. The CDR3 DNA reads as TGTGCCAGCAGCTTGATAGGACAGAAAGCTAACTATGGCTACACCTTC. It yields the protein CASSLIGQKANYGYTF.

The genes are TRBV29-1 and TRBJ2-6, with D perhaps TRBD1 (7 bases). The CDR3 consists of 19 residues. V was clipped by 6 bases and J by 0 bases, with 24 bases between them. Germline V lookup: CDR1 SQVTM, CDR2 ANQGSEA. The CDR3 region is CSVGNMMTGRGSGANVLTF. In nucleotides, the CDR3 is TGCAGCGTGGGGAATATGATGACAGGGCGGGGCTCTGGGGCCAACGTCCTGACTTTC.

For the CDR3, the DNA is TGCAGCGTTGGAACAGGGGCCGGGGAGCTGTTTTTT. Amino acid sequence: CSVGTGAGELFF. The chain carries TRBV29-1 and TRBJ2-2; 7 bases line up with TRBD1. Per germline, CDR1 SQVTM and CDR2 ANQGSEA. The CDR3 extends over 12 amino acids. The V segment lost 4 bases and the J segment 6 bases; nucleotides outside the gene matches: 2.

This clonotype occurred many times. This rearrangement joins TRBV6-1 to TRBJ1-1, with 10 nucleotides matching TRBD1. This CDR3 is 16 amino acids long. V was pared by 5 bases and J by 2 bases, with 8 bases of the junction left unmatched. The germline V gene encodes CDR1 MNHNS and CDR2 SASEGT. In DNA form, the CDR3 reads TGTGCCAGCAGTAAAAGACAGGGGGCTACTAACACTGAAGCTTTCTTT. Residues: CASSKRQGATNTEAFF.

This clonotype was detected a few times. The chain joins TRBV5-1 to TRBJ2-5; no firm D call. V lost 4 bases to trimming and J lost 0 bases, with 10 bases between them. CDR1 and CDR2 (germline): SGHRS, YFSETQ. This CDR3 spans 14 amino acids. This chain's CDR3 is CASSPVGYQETQYF. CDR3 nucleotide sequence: TGCGCCAGCAGCCCGGTCGGGTACCAAGAGACCCAGTACTTC.

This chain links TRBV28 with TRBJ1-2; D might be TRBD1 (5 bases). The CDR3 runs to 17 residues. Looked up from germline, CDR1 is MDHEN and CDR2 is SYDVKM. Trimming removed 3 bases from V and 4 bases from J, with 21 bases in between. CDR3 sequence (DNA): TGTGCCAGCAGTTTCCTCGGATCGACAGTTTCGATCTATGGCTACACCTTC. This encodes CASSFLGSTVSIYGYTF.

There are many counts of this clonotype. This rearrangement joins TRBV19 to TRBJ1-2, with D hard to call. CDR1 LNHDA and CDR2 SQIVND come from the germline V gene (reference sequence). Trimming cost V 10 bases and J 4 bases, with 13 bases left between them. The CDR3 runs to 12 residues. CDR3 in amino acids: CATNNIGYGYTF. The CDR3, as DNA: TGTGCCACCAACAATATCGGCTATGGCTACACCTTC.

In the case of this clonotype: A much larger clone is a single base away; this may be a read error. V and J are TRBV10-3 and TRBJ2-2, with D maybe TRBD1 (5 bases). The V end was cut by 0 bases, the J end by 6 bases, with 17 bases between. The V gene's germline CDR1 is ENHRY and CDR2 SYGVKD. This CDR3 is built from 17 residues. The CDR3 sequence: CAISESAKGASPGELFF. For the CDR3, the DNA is TGTGCCATCAGTGAGTCTGCTAAAGGGGCGTCTCCCGGGGAGCTGTTTTTT.

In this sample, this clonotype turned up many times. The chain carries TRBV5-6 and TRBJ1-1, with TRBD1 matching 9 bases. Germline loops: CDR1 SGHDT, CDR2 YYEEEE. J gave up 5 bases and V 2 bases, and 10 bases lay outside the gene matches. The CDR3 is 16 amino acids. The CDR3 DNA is TGTGCCAGCAGCTTACTGAAAGAGACAGGGGGAACTGAAGCTTTCTTT. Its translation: CASSLLKETGGTEAFF.

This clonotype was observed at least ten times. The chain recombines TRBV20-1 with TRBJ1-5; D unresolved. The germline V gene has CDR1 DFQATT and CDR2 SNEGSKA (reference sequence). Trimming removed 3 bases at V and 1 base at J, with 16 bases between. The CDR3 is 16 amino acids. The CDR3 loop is CSASQLGLSSNQPQHF. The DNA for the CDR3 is TGCAGTGCTAGCCAACTCGGATTGTCCAGCAATCAGCCCCAGCATTTT.

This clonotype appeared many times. The CDR3 protein is CASSILLSETGELFF. The CDR3 DNA follows: TGTGCCAGTAGTATCCTACTTTCGGAGACCGGGGAGCTGTTTTTT. V gene TRBV19 combines with J gene TRBJ2-2; no clear D. The germline V gene encodes CDR1 LNHDA and CDR2 SQIVND (reference sequence). The CDR3 is 15 amino acids. Trimming pared 3 bases from V and 5 bases from J, leaving 13 bases between.

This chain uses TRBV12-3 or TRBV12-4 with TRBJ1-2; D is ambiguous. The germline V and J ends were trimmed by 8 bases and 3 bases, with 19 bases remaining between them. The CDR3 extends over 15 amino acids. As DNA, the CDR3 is TGTGCCAGCGGGTCAGGAGGTAGAGGTGACTATGGCTACACCTTC. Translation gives CASGSGGRGDYGYTF.